This entry lists 11 T cell receptor beta chains sequenced from one sample in a study of blood T cell repertoires in COVID-19. The method was immunoSEQ multiplex PCR; TCRdb's version includes in-frame clones alone and lacks a portion of them. This sample has about 160,000 clones, with 85% found just once. The sample was peripheral blood. These receptors originate from a human donor with acute or convalescent COVID-19. The donor label of this sample is uncertain.

This clone was counted a single time. The genes are TRBV4-1 and TRBJ1-5; 8 bases align to TRBD1. Germline values: CDR1 MGHRA, CDR2 YSYEKL. V was pared by 5 bases and J by 4 bases, with 10 bases of the junction left unmatched. This CDR3 is 16 amino acids long. CDR3 protein: CASSKNGQGPNQPQHF. CDR3 bases: TGCGCCAGCAGCAAAAATGGACAGGGCCCTAATCAGCCCCAGCATTTT.

The chain is built from TRBV6-5 and TRBJ1-1, with D possibly TRBD1 on 5 matching bases. V lost 7 bases and J lost 10, with 13 bases in between. The germline gives CDR1 MNHEY, CDR2 SVGAGI. CDR3 length equals 11 residues. DNA of the CDR3: TGTGCCAGCATATGGCAGGGATCAGCTTTCTTT. Encoded protein: CASIWQGSAFF.

This chain links TRBV4-3 with TRBJ1-2; no firm D call. This CDR3 contains 15 residues. Germline V gene data show CDR1 as LGHNA and CDR2 as YSLEER. Trimming left V 0 bases short and J 6 bases short, with 14 bases between. The CDR3 DNA reads TGCGCCAGCAGCCAAGACCCGGGGATATCAGATGGCTACACCTTC. As protein: CASSQDPGISDGYTF.

This chain connects TRBV2 to TRBJ1-4, with D possibly matching TRBD1 (5 bases). This CDR3 has 16 residues. Germline loops: CDR1 SNHLY, CDR2 FYNNEI. V lost 7 bases to trimming and J lost 7 bases, with 22 bases between them. The CDR3 sequence is CASIYGGIGDSEKLFF. Written as DNA, the CDR3 is TGTGCCAGCATCTACGGGGGGATTGGAGATAGTGAAAAACTGTTTTTT.

The rearrangement links TRBV5-1 to TRBJ1-5; 7 bases fit TRBD1. Unmatched junction bases numbered 4, after V lost 0 bases and J lost 4 bases. The CDR3 loop spans 15 amino acids. The germline CDR1 and CDR2 sequences are SGHRS and YFSETQ. In DNA form, the CDR3 reads TGCGCCAGCAGCTTGGGGGACAGCGGGAATCAGCCCCAGCATTTT. Amino acid sequence: CASSLGDSGNQPQHF.

V and J are TRBV5-6 and TRBJ1-4, with D maybe TRBD1 (5 bases). The germline V and J ends were trimmed by 2 bases and 0 bases, with 8 bases remaining between them. This CDR3 has 15 residues. CDR1 is SGHDT, CDR2 YYEEEE, per germline. The CDR3 loop reads CASSFRQSTNEKLFF. As DNA, the CDR3 is TGTGCCAGCAGCTTTAGACAGTCAACTAATGAAAAACTGTTTTTT.

The chain links TRBV6-2 or TRBV6-3 to TRBJ1-5, with a possible D match to TRBD1 (5 bases). From germline, CDR1 is MNHEY and CDR2 SVGEGT. CDR3 length: 15 amino acids. The V end lost 4 bases, the J end lost 4 bases, and 14 bases lay between the germline ends. The CDR3 loop is CASSSMGGGNQPQHF. The DNA for the CDR3 is TGTGCCAGCAGTTCCATGGGGGGAGGTAATCAGCCCCAGCATTTT.

The chain is built from TRBV24-1 and TRBJ2-3; possibly TRBD2 for D (6 bases). V was trimmed by 7 bases and J by 3 bases, leaving 16 bases between them. This CDR3 has 15 amino acids. Germline CDR1 and CDR2: KGHDR and SFDVKD. This chain's CDR3 is CATSTKREVTDTQYF. The CDR3 region has the DNA TGTGCCACCAGCACAAAAAGGGAGGTTACAGATACGCAGTATTTT.

The V and J genes are TRBV12-3 or TRBV12-4 and TRBJ2-5; 11 bases agree with TRBD1. The CDR3 is 13 residues long. J was trimmed by 5 bases and V by 6 bases; bases with no gene match: 2. The CDR3 region has the DNA TGTGCCAGCAGGGGGACAGGGGGGGAGACCCAGTACTTC. Its protein is CASRGTGGETQYF.

The rearrangement links TRBV6-5 to TRBJ2-7; D is unclear. Germline values: CDR1 MNHEY, CDR2 SVGAGI. This CDR3 is built from 13 residues. V shed 6 bases and J shed 4 bases, with 13 bases lying between them. The CDR3 nucleotides are TGTGCCAGCAGCCCCCAACCCAGGTACGAGCAGTACTTC. It yields the protein CASSPQPRYEQYF.

V usage is TRBV4-3 and J usage is TRBJ2-7; D uncertain. The CDR3 has 15 amino acids. Germline CDR1 reads LGHNA; CDR2 reads YSLEER. V was shortened by 0 bases and J by 0 bases, with 9 bases between the two germline ends. CDR3 bases: TGCGCCAGCAGCCAAGACAGGTACCTCTCCTACGAGCAGTACTTC. Translation gives CASSQDRYLSYEQYF.